The 11 T cell receptor beta chains below were found in one sample sequenced in a study of Ad26.COV2.S vaccination and SARS-CoV-2 variants. Sequencing was performed with immunoSEQ multiplex PCR; in TCRdb, only in-frame clones are kept and a portion is missing. Of approximately 300,000 clones listed, approximately 86% are singletons. Treatment defined: some 20 received Ad26.COV2.S at low or high dose, single or two shots; 5 received placebo; per-sample allocation not given. Sampling was done on day 63 after the first vaccine or placebo injection. The specimen was peripheral blood, collected in a trial of Ad26.COV2.S vaccine versus placebo. These receptors were collected from a person between 18 and 65 years old who received the Ad26.COV2.S COVID-19 vaccine or a placebo.

The chain couples TRBV18 to TRBJ1-5; 7 nucleotides agree with TRBD1. Trimming took 1 base from V and 5 from J; bases not matched to a gene: 8. CDR1 and CDR2 from the germline V gene are KGHSH and LQKENI. The CDR3 is 16 residues long. Written as DNA, the CDR3 is TGTGCCAGCTCACCACTTCCGGGGGACAGCCATCAGCCCCAGCATTTT. Translating gives CASSPLPGDSHQPQHF.

The CDR3 DNA sequence: TGCAGCGTTCGGGCGACAGCGATTAACACTGAAGCTTTCTTT. Amino acids: CSVRATAINTEAFF. This chain connects TRBV29-1 to TRBJ1-1; perhaps TRBD1 as D (5 bases). Germline V lookup: CDR1 SQVTM, CDR2 ANQGSEA. The CDR3 is made up of 14 amino acids. Trimming took off 5 bases at V and 2 bases at J, with 15 bases between the two ends. The full variable domain, with the rest looked up from reference TRBV29-1 and TRBJ1-1, is SAVISQKPSRDICQRGTSLTIQCQVDSQVTMMFWYRQQPGQSLTLIATANQGSEATYESGFVIDKFPISRPNLTFSTLTVSNMSPEDSSIYLCSVRATAINTEAFFGQGTRLTVV.

This clone was counted a few times. The sample contains more than one DNA sequence encoding this CDR3. V is TRBV7-9 and J is TRBJ2-7; unclear D gene. The CDR3 has 12 residues. Germline values: CDR1 SEHNR, CDR2 FQNEAQ (reference sequence). Trimming removed 2 bases at V and 2 bases at J, with 4 bases between. CDR3 residues: CASSLRTYEQYF. The CDR3 bases are TGTGCCAGCAGCTTAAGGACCTACGAGCAGTACTTC.

The chain is built from TRBV7-2 and TRBJ1-4; possible D gene TRBD1, 6 bases. CDR1 and CDR2 (germline): SGHTA, FQGNSA. Trimming removed 4 bases from V and 4 bases from J, with 10 bases in between. The CDR3 has 14 amino acids. CDR3 DNA sequence: TGTGCCAGCAGCTCTGGACAGTATAATGAAAAACTGTTTTTT. Translation: CASSSGQYNEKLFF.

This clone came up a few times. This chain connects TRBV5-1 to TRBJ2-3; TRBD2 matches 7 bases. The germline CDR1 and CDR2 sequences are SGHRS and YFSETQ. With V trimmed by 0 bases and J by 2 bases, 6 bases remained unmatched. There are 16 residues in the CDR3. The DNA for the CDR3 is TGCGCCAGCAGCTTGGTTGGCCTAGCGGCCACAGATACGCAGTATTTT. It specifies CASSLVGLAATDTQYF.

The chain carries TRBV7-3 and TRBJ2-3; TRBD2 matches at 8 bases. Germline assignment: CDR1 SGHTA and CDR2 FQGTGA. Trimming removed 5 bases from V and 0 bases from J; junction bases left unmatched: 19. CDR3 length equals 20 residues. The CDR3 bases are TGTGCCAGCAGCCCGAAAGGTCCGGGGGGGAGGTTCCGGAGCACAGATACGCAGTATTTT. Amino acids: CASSPKGPGGRFRSTDTQYF.

This chain uses TRBV4-2 with TRBJ2-5, with D perhaps assigned TRBD1 or TRBD2 (5 bases each). V gave up 3 bases and J gave up 2 bases, with 10 bases separating them. The CDR3 runs 14 residues. CDR1 is LGHNA, CDR2 YNFKEQ, per germline. This CDR3 reads CASSQRDLQETQYF. The CDR3 nucleotides read TGTGCCAGCAGCCAGAGGGACCTACAAGAGACCCAGTACTTC.

This clone showed up just a few times. The rearrangement joins TRBV2 to TRBJ2-3, with 7 bases aligning to TRBD1. Germline assignment: CDR1 SNHLY and CDR2 FYNNEI. CDR3 size: 15 residues. V was pared by 8 bases and J by 0 bases, with 8 bases of the junction left unmatched. CDR3 coding DNA: TGTGCCAGCCAAACAGGGGTTTTCAGCACAGATACGCAGTATTTT. Its translation is CASQTGVFSTDTQYF.

A remark on this clone: The same CDR3 arises from other DNA sequences in this sample as well. The rearrangement links TRBV7-2 to TRBJ2-1; a weak D match, TRBD2 (5 bases). This CDR3 has 15 amino acids. Trimming took off 3 bases at V and 4 bases at J, with 13 bases between the two ends. CDR1 SGHTA and CDR2 FQGNSA come from the germline V gene. Here the CDR3 DNA reads TGTGCCAGCAGCTTGGACTTAGGGCCGTACAATGAGCAGTTCTTC. Its protein is CASSLDLGPYNEQFF.

The chain carries TRBV5-1 and TRBJ2-2, with D possibly matching TRBD2 (5 bases). Trimming pared 4 bases from V and 6 bases from J, leaving 16 bases between. The germline V gene has CDR1 SGHRS and CDR2 YFSETQ. This CDR3 region has 15 residues. In DNA form, the CDR3 reads TGCGCCAGCAGCCACGGTCGGGTCGGGGCCGGGGAGCTGTTTTTT. Protein: CASSHGRVGAGELFF. Variable domain in full (rest from reference TRBV5-1 and TRBJ2-2): KAGVTQTPRYLIKTRGQQVTLSCSPISGHRSVSWYQQTPGQGLQFLFEYFSETQRNKGNFPGRFSGRQFSNSRSEMNVSTLELGDSALYLCASSHGRVGAGELFFGEGSRLTVL.

Comments on this clone: The junction and the germline gene differ at one end; a read error may be behind it. CDR3 bases: TGTGCCAGCAGTCTATCCCGGACAGGGGGCAACTATGGCTACACCTTC. Its translation: CASSLSRTGGNYGYTF. The genes are TRBV27 and TRBJ1-2; 11 bases align to TRBD1. The CDR3 has 16 amino acids. CDR1 is MNHEY and CDR2 is SMNVEV in the germline V gene (reference sequence).